Presented here are 8 T cell receptor beta chains from one specimen sequenced in a study of radiation and T cells in renal cell carcinoma (TCRdb year 2020). The receptor library was made with the immunoSEQ multiplex PCR assay. As stored in TCRdb, this immuneACCESS dataset retains in-frame rearrangements with V and J assigned. A fraction of the clones does not appear; measured against another copy, unresolved V genes explain less than half of the discrepancy, and the remainder lacks a known reason. The sample table shows more than 95,000 clones, and around 82% are seen once. The leading ten clones occupy 5.8% of the sample. What this sample's time point label stands for: blood 2 weeks post-SBRT. In light of the paper, this sample's treatment or condition label describes: 15 Gy SBRT to primary tumor, nephrectomy 4 weeks later. This sample comprised blood, obtained from a patient whose treatment included radiotherapy and nephrectomy. The receptors originated from a man aged 45-60 years with renal cell carcinoma.

In its sample, this clone was seen a few times. The gene calls are TRBV4-1 and TRBJ2-2; D possibly corresponds to TRBD2 (5 bases). V was pared by 0 bases and J by 6 bases, with 8 bases between. This CDR3 region has 14 residues. The germline gives CDR1 MGHRA, CDR2 YSYEKL. CDR3 nucleotide sequence: TGCGCCAGCAGCCAAGATCGGGATGCCGGGGAGCTGTTTTTT. Protein: CASSQDRDAGELFF.

The chain recombines TRBV5-1 with TRBJ2-3; no clear D. Per germline, CDR1 SGHRS and CDR2 YFSETQ. V was pared by 9 bases and J by 7 bases, with 9 bases between. This CDR3 spans 10 amino acids. The CDR3 loop reads CATPPHTQYF. The CDR3 nucleotides are TGCGCCACCCCCCCTCATACGCAGTATTTT.

V and J are TRBV6-1 and TRBJ1-1, with a possible D match to TRBD1 (5 bases). The CDR3 is made up of 16 amino acids. Per germline, CDR1 MNHNS and CDR2 SASEGT. Trimming removed 0 bases at V and 9 bases at J, with 20 bases between. CDR3 DNA: TGTGCCAGCAGTGAAGCTGTCGGGGCGGGGTGGATGAAAGCTTTCTTT. Amino acids: CASSEAVGAGWMKAFF.

The CDR3, as DNA: TGCGCCAGCAGCCTTAATTTGAACACTGAAGCTTTCTTT. It yields the protein CASSLNLNTEAFF. This rearrangement joins TRBV5-1 to TRBJ1-1; D not resolved. V lost 4 bases and J 0 bases, leaving 7 bases between the germline ends. Germline V gives CDR1 SGHRS, CDR2 YFSETQ. The CDR3 totals 13 residues.

This chain connects TRBV4-2 to TRBJ2-5; TRBD2 agrees at 8 bases. Germline V gene data show CDR1 as LGHNA and CDR2 as YNFKEQ. Unmatched junction bases numbered 14, after V lost 4 bases and J lost 1 base. The CDR3 loop spans 18 amino acids. The CDR3 is CASSPQPNSGTIQETQYF. DNA for the CDR3: TGTGCCAGCAGCCCCCAGCCCAATAGCGGGACAATCCAAGAGACCCAGTACTTC.

The genes are TRBV15 and TRBJ2-7; possibly TRBD1 for D (6 bases). Trimming pared 1 base from V and 4 bases from J, leaving 11 bases between. This CDR3 has 14 amino acids. The germline V gene encodes CDR1 LNHNV and CDR2 YYDKDF (reference sequence). The CDR3 region has the DNA TGTGCCACCAGCAGAGCTGGGGGCACGTACGAGCAGTACTTC. Translated: CATSRAGGTYEQYF.

The chain couples TRBV7-2 to TRBJ1-1; possibly TRBD1 for D (6 bases). Germline CDR1 and CDR2: SGHTA and FQGNSA. The CDR3 is made up of 14 amino acids. Deletions cut 6 bases from V and 3 bases from J, with 14 bases between. CDR3 sequence reads: CASRNREEDTEAFF. CDR3 bases: TGTGCCAGCAGGAACAGGGAGGAAGACACTGAAGCTTTCTTT.

This rearrangement joins TRBV2 to TRBJ2-1; TRBD2 aligns across 11 bases. Germline V gene data show CDR1 as SNHLY and CDR2 as FYNNEI. The CDR3 has 17 amino acids. The trim removed 6 bases at V and 4 bases at J, leaving 11 bases unmatched. The CDR3 DNA sequence: TGTGCCAGCAGCCATCGCTCGGGACTAGCGGTATACAATGAGCAGTTCTTC. It codes for CASSHRSGLAVYNEQFF.